This T cell receptor beta chain comes out of a study of T cell responses to AZD1222 COVID-19 vaccine. The assay was immunoSEQ multiplex PCR, and TCRdb's table has in-frame clones only and misses some. The sample has around 83,000 clones, approximately 90% seen once. Details on this clone: Antigen: not known.

Notes on the study in general: Reportedly, nearly half of unique spike TCRs recognized epitopes outside B.1.351/B.1.1.7 mutations. Clonal diversity may have been underestimated, and the donors were mostly white British, with more females than males.

The starting material was peripheral blood, obtained on day 0 of AZD1222 vaccination. The clonotype was recovered from an adult in good health.

CDR3 DNA sequence: TGCAGCGCTACGCCCGGCAGTTCGACCTACGAGCAGTACTTC. The encoded protein is CSATPGSSTYEQYF. The chain is built from TRBV29-1 and TRBJ2-7; D gene unclear. V gave up 7 bases and J gave up 2 bases, with 18 bases separating them. Germline V gene data show CDR1 as SQVTM and CDR2 as ANQGSEA. This CDR3 region has 14 residues.